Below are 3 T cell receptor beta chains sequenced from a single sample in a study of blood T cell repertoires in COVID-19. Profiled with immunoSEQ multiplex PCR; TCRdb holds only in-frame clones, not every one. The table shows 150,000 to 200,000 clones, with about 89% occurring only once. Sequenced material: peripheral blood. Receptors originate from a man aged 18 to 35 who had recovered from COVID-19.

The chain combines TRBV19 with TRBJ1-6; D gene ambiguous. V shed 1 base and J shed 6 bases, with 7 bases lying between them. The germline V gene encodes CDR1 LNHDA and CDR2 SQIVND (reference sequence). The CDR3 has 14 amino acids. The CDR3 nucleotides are TGTGCCAGTAGTATAGCCGGAGCTAATTCACCCCTCCACTTT. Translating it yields CASSIAGANSPLHF.

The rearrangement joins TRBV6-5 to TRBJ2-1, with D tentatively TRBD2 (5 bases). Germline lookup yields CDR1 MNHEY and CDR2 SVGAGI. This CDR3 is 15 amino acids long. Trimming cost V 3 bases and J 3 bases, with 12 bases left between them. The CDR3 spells CASSYLGADYNEQFF. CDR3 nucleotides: TGTGCCAGCAGTTATTTGGGAGCGGACTACAATGAGCAGTTCTTC.

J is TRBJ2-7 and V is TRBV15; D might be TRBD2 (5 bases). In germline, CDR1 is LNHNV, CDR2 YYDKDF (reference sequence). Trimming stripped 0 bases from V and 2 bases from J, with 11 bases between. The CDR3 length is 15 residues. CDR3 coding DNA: TGTGCCACCAGCAGAGATCCGGGGATTGCCTACGAGCAGTACTTC. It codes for CATSRDPGIAYEQYF.